The 18 T cell receptor beta chains in this list originate from one sample, sequenced in a study of shared clonotypes between healthy human individuals. The data were produced by immunoSEQ multiplex PCR, yet TCRdb's version contains in-frame clones alone and is incomplete. The sample yields more than 80,000 clones, 67% seen once. Sequencing was performed on memory CD8+ T cells sorted from blood. Subset meaning: CD45RO+ cells pooled with CCR7-negative TemRA cells. These receptors all come from a man aged 25 to 40 in good health.

This clone was seen a few times. V and J are TRBV27 and TRBJ1-4; possible D gene TRBD1, 5 bases. V was pared by 6 bases and J by 3 bases, with 20 bases between. This CDR3 has 17 residues. CDR1 and CDR2 (germline): MNHEY, SMNVEV (reference sequence). The chain's CDR3 is CASSPTREQVPNEKLFF. DNA of the CDR3: TGTGCCAGCAGCCCCACCCGCGAACAGGTTCCTAATGAAAAACTGTTTTTT.

The chain employs TRBV11-3 and TRBJ1-2, with D possibly matching TRBD1 (6 bases). Trimming took off 5 bases at V and 6 bases at J, with 10 bases between the two ends. The germline V gene has CDR1 SGHNT and CDR2 YENEEA. The CDR3 is made up of 12 amino acids. CDR3 residues: CASSPRTDGYTF. CDR3 bases: TGTGCCAGCAGCCCTCGGACAGATGGCTACACCTTC.

The chain joins TRBV7-9 to TRBJ2-1; 8 positions match TRBD1. Germline-derived CDR1 and CDR2 are SEHNR and FQNEAQ (reference sequence). The V gene end was trimmed by 2 bases and the J gene end by 1 base; junction bases not matched to a gene: 7. The CDR3 is 17 residues long. CDR3 amino acids: CASSLSGQGRSYNEQFF. CDR3 DNA: TGTGCCAGCAGCTTAAGTGGACAGGGTCGGTCCTACAATGAGCAGTTCTTC.

This chain links TRBV7-9 with TRBJ2-1, with D perhaps matching TRBD1 (6 bases). Trimming shortened V by 2 bases and J by 0 bases, and 8 bases separated the two germline ends. The germline CDR1 and CDR2 sequences are SEHNR and FQNEAQ (reference sequence). The CDR3 covers 15 residues. The CDR3 loop is CASSLSDSSYNEQFF. The CDR3 DNA is TGTGCCAGCAGCTTATCGGACAGCTCCTACAATGAGCAGTTCTTC.

The chain has TRBV7-2 and TRBJ2-1; D is uncertain. V was cut by 5 bases and J by 4 bases, with 15 bases left in between. The germline gives CDR1 SGHTA, CDR2 FQGNSA. The CDR3 extends over 15 amino acids. The CDR3 DNA is TGTGCCAGCAGCACAGACGGCAGCTTTTACAATGAGCAGTTCTTC. Its protein is CASSTDGSFYNEQFF. Based on the CDR3 plus reference TRBV7-2 and TRBJ2-1, the full variable domain is GAGVSQSPSNKVTEKGKDVELRCDPISGHTALYWYRQSLGQGLEFLIYFQGNSAPDKSGLPSDRFSAERTGGSVSTLTIQRTQQEDSAVYLCASSTDGSFYNEQFFGPGTRLTVL.

The V gene is TRBV9, the J gene TRBJ2-1; possibly TRBD2 for D (6 bases). Germline loops: CDR1 SGDLS, CDR2 YYNGEE. V lost 2 bases, J lost 2 bases, and 11 bases lay in between. The CDR3 contains 15 residues. The CDR3 sequence: CASSVGSGTYNEQFF. DNA for the CDR3: TGTGCCAGCAGCGTTGGTAGCGGTACCTACAATGAGCAGTTCTTC.

The chain combines TRBV4-3 with TRBJ2-7; 9 bases map to TRBD1. Per the germline V gene, CDR1 is LGHNA and CDR2 is YSLEER. The CDR3 contains 16 residues. The V gene end was trimmed by 2 bases and the J gene end by 0 bases; junction bases not matched to a gene: 5. CDR3 DNA sequence: TGCGCCAGCAGCCAACGACAGGGGGATACCTCCTACGAGCAGTACTTC. As protein: CASSQRQGDTSYEQYF.

This clone was detected ten times or more. The chain combines TRBV7-8 with TRBJ2-2, with unresolved D. Germline assignment: CDR1 SGHVS and CDR2 FQNEAQ. This CDR3 contains 13 residues. The ends were cut back, 5 bases at V and 2 bases at J, with 6 bases in the middle. DNA of the CDR3: TGTGCCAGCAGCACCTATAACACCGGGGAGCTGTTTTTT. It encodes CASSTYNTGELFF.

The chain uses TRBV5-1 and TRBJ2-5; tentatively, D is TRBD2 (6 bases). Germline lookup yields CDR1 SGHRS and CDR2 YFSETQ. The V and J ends lost 2 bases and 5 bases respectively, with 13 bases between them. The length of the CDR3 is 14 residues. For the CDR3, the DNA is TGCGCCAGCAGCTTCTTCGGGAGCGAGGAGACCCAGTACTTC. Translating it yields CASSFFGSEETQYF.

The rearrangement uses TRBV19 and TRBJ2-5, with D possibly matching TRBD1 (6 bases). Germline CDR1 is LNHDA and CDR2 is SQIVND (reference sequence). The V end was cut by 9 bases, the J end by 1 base, with 15 bases between. This CDR3 has 14 amino acids. The CDR3 spells CASPTGSPQETQYF. In nucleotides, the CDR3 is TGTGCCAGCCCGACAGGCAGTCCCCAAGAGACCCAGTACTTC.

This chain links TRBV5-6 with TRBJ2-7, with 9 bases fitting TRBD1. This CDR3 is 14 amino acids long. V gave up 4 bases and J gave up 7 bases; unmatched junction bases: 9. Germline-derived CDR1 and CDR2 are SGHDT and YYEEEE. CDR3 DNA sequence: TGTGCCAGCAGCAGGGACAGGGCTTGGGGGGAGCAGTACTTC. Protein sequence: CASSRDRAWGEQYF.

At least ten counts were recorded for this clone. The chain joins TRBV9 to TRBJ1-1; maybe TRBD1 (6 bases). Per germline, CDR1 SGDLS and CDR2 YYNGEE. The CDR3 totals 13 residues. The V gene lost 3 bases and the J gene lost 1 base, with 7 bases spanning the gap. The CDR3 DNA sequence: TGTGCCAGCAGCGAGGGGGGGAACACTGAAGCTTTCTTT. Protein: CASSEGGNTEAFF. The full variable domain, rest sourced from reference TRBV9 and TRBJ1-1, is DSGVTQTPKHLITATGQRVTLRCSPRSGDLSVYWYQQSLDQGLQFLIQYYNGEERAKGNILERFSAQQFPDLHSELNLSSLELGDSALYFCASSEGGNTEAFFGQGTRLTVV.

V and J are TRBV10-2 and TRBJ2-5; D possibly corresponds to TRBD2 (6 bases). V lost 0 bases, J lost 3 bases, and 11 bases lay in between. The CDR3 loop spans 15 amino acids. The V gene's germline CDR1 is WSHSY and CDR2 SAAADI. DNA for the CDR3: TGCGCCAGCAGTGAGTCGTTGGGGGAGGAAGAGACCCAGTACTTC. As protein: CASSESLGEEETQYF.

J is TRBJ1-5 and V is TRBV9; D possibly corresponds to TRBD1 (5 bases). Germline values: CDR1 SGDLS, CDR2 YYNGEE. V was cut by 0 bases and J by 5 bases, with 9 bases left in between. The CDR3 has 14 amino acids. This CDR3 reads CASSVGDPHQPQHF. The CDR3 coding sequence is TGTGCCAGCAGCGTAGGGGACCCCCATCAGCCCCAGCATTTT.

With regard to this clone: Other DNA sequences within the sample encode an identical CDR3. The chain recombines TRBV5-4 with TRBJ2-7; D is possibly TRBD2 (5 bases). This CDR3 contains 13 residues. CDR1 SGHNT and CDR2 YYREEE come from the germline V gene (reference sequence). Trimming took 4 bases from V and 2 from J, leaving 10 bases between them. The CDR3 loop reads CASSKEAAYEQYF. CDR3 nucleotides: TGTGCCAGCAGCAAGGAGGCAGCCTACGAGCAGTACTTC.

The CDR3 protein is CASSKNFFNEQFF. CDR3 nucleotides: TGTGCCAGTAGTAAAAACTTCTTCAATGAGCAGTTCTTC. J is TRBJ2-1 and V is TRBV19; D is unclear. Trimming cost V 4 bases and J 6 bases, with 10 bases left between them. Per germline, CDR1 LNHDA and CDR2 SQIVND (reference sequence). The CDR3 loop spans 13 amino acids.

DNA for the CDR3: TGTGCCTGGGACAGGGACGGCAATCAGCCCCAGCATTTT. This codes for CAWDRDGNQPQHF. V is TRBV30 and J is TRBJ1-5; 7 bases line up with TRBD1. With 5 bases clipped from V and 2 bases from J, the junction kept 3 bases outside the gene matches. CDR1 is GTSNPN and CDR2 is SVGIG in the germline V gene (reference sequence). This CDR3 spans 13 amino acids.

This clone was observed a few times. This sequence joins TRBV28 and TRBJ2-3; D is possibly TRBD2 (6 bases). CDR3 length: 16 residues. The germline V gene has CDR1 MDHEN and CDR2 SYDVKM. V lost 3 bases and J 0 bases, leaving 13 bases between the germline ends. The chain's CDR3 is CASSLASEKSTDTQYF. The CDR3 DNA reads TGTGCCAGCAGTTTGGCTAGCGAGAAGAGCACAGATACGCAGTATTTT.